One sample yielded the 23 T cell receptor beta chains listed below, sequenced in a study of cytotoxic CD8 clonotypes in ibrutinib-treated CLL. Here immunoSEQ multiplex PCR was the method, and the copy in TCRdb shows in-frame clones only, minus some. Here the sample spans about 72,000 clones, 70% to 90% being singletons. The sample here was PBMCs, taken at disease progression, from a patient treated with ibrutinib. These receptors came from a human donor with chronic lymphocytic leukemia.

This clone was detected only once. This chain links TRBV4-1 with TRBJ2-3; the match to TRBD2 covers 8 bases. In germline, CDR1 is MGHRA, CDR2 YSYEKL. The CDR3 loop spans 16 amino acids. V shed 1 base and J 5 bases; nucleotides not matched to a gene: 8. This CDR3 reads CASSQAGLAGGDTQYF. CDR3 bases: TGCGCCAGCAGCCAAGCTGGACTAGCCGGAGGAGATACGCAGTATTTT.

In nucleotides, the CDR3 is TGTGCCAGCAGCCCCAAAACGTCGGATGAAAAACTGTTTTTT. Translation gives CASSPKTSDEKLFF. The chain recombines TRBV5-6 with TRBJ1-4; D is unresolved. CDR1 and CDR2 (germline): SGHDT, YYEEEE. This CDR3 has 14 residues. V lost 4 bases, J lost 6 bases, and 13 bases lay in between.

The rearrangement joins TRBV10-3 to TRBJ2-3; 8 bases align to TRBD2. The CDR3 covers 15 residues. Looked up from germline, CDR1 is ENHRY and CDR2 is SYGVKD. The V gene end was trimmed by 0 bases and the J gene end by 4 bases; junction bases not matched to a gene: 3. CDR3 nucleotides: TGTGCCATCAGTGAGTCGCGGGGGGTCCCAGATACGCAGTATTTT. Its translation: CAISESRGVPDTQYF.

This chain uses TRBV11-2 with TRBJ2-3; tentative D call: TRBD1 (6 bases). The CDR3 sequence is 18 residues long. Germline-derived CDR1 and CDR2 are SGHAT and FQNNGV. V lost 1 base to trimming and J lost 3 bases, with 20 bases between them. The CDR3 sequence is CASSLGPYRVIWTDTQYF. The CDR3 DNA follows: TGTGCCAGCAGCTTAGGCCCTTACAGGGTGATTTGGACAGATACGCAGTATTTT.

This chain uses TRBV25-1 with TRBJ1-1, with D hard to call. Between the trimmed V and J ends, which lost 1 base and 3 bases, there was a span of 12 bases. The CDR3 spans 15 residues. Germline loops: CDR1 MGHDK, CDR2 SYGVNS. CDR3 nucleotides: TGTGCCAGCAGTGAATTAAGAAGGACGGACACTGAAGCTTTCTTT. Translation: CASSELRRTDTEAFF.

The chain joins TRBV29-1 to TRBJ1-5; D is possibly TRBD1 (6 bases). V dropped 8 bases and J dropped 2 bases, with 16 bases sitting between them. Looked up from germline, CDR1 is SQVTM and CDR2 is ANQGSEA. This CDR3 is built from 14 residues. CDR3: CSIGQGTGNQPQHF. CDR3 nucleotide sequence: TGCAGCATTGGGCAGGGGACGGGCAATCAGCCCCAGCATTTT.

This chain joins TRBV30 and TRBJ2-7; D call uncertain. The germline V and J ends were trimmed by 1 base and 2 bases, with 6 bases remaining between them. Germline V lookup: CDR1 GTSNPN, CDR2 SVGIG (reference sequence). The CDR3 covers 12 residues. CDR3 bases: TGTGCCTGGAGTGGGACCGCCTACGAGCAGTACTTC. Protein product: CAWSGTAYEQYF.

The chain recombines TRBV2 with TRBJ2-2, with TRBD2 identical over 9 bases. The CDR3 loop spans 16 amino acids. Germline CDR1 SNHLY, CDR2 FYNNEI. V was pared by 6 bases and J by 1 base, with 6 bases of the junction left unmatched. As DNA, the CDR3 is TGTGCCAGCAGCCTAGCGGGGCTCAAGAACACCGGGGAGCTGTTTTTT. Translation gives CASSLAGLKNTGELFF.

This clone occurred a few times. J is TRBJ1-4 and V is TRBV6-1; possible D gene TRBD1, 5 bases. Germline V gene sequence: CDR1 MNHNS, CDR2 SASEGT. V was cut by 2 bases and J by 7 bases, with 11 bases left in between. CDR3 length: 14 residues. CDR3 DNA: TGTGCCAGCAGTGAACTCAGGGCTGGTGAAAAACTGTTTTTT. It is translated as CASSELRAGEKLFF.

The gene calls are TRBV15 and TRBJ2-7; D might be TRBD2 (6 bases). This CDR3 comprises 16 residues. From germline, CDR1 is LNHNV and CDR2 YYDKDF (reference sequence). Between the trimmed V and J ends, which lost 2 bases and 7 bases, there was a span of 21 bases. Here the CDR3 reads CATSRKGLPMIWEQYF. As DNA, the CDR3 is TGTGCCACCAGCAGAAAGGGACTGCCCATGATCTGGGAGCAGTACTTC.

V is TRBV29-1 and J is TRBJ1-1, with 8 bases fitting TRBD1. Germline assignment: CDR1 SQVTM and CDR2 ANQGSEA. V lost 4 bases, J lost 4 bases, and 17 bases stayed unmatched. The CDR3 sequence is 17 residues long. The CDR3 spells CSVVVRGRGLRGTEAFF. As DNA, the CDR3 is TGCAGCGTTGTAGTGAGGGGCAGGGGGCTTCGCGGCACTGAAGCTTTCTTT. The entire variable domain, with the rest obtained from reference TRBV29-1 and TRBJ1-1, is as follows: SAVISQKPSRDICQRGTSLTIQCQVDSQVTMMFWYRQQPGQSLTLIATANQGSEATYESGFVIDKFPISRPNLTFSTLTVSNMSPEDSSIYLCSVVVRGRGLRGTEAFFGQGTRLTVV.

The chain employs TRBV2 and TRBJ1-1; possibly TRBD1 for D (6 bases). V shed 7 bases and J shed 4 bases, with 16 bases lying between them. The CDR3 covers 14 residues. CDR1 and CDR2 from the germline V gene are SNHLY and FYNNEI. The CDR3 is CASNLRRGSTEAFF. The CDR3 nucleotides are TGTGCCAGCAATCTCAGAAGGGGGAGCACTGAAGCTTTCTTT.

The gene calls are TRBV2 and TRBJ1-2; 9 bases are a match to TRBD1. CDR1 is SNHLY, CDR2 FYNNEI, per germline. CDR3 length: 14 residues. Trimming took 7 bases from V and 8 from J; bases not matched to a gene: 11. The CDR3 sequence: CASTPTGQGGGYTF. The CDR3 DNA follows: TGTGCCAGCACTCCGACGGGACAGGGAGGCGGCTACACCTTC. The full variable domain, with the rest looked up from reference TRBV2 and TRBJ1-2, is EPEVTQTPSHQVTQMGQEVILRCVPISNHLYFYWYRQILGQKVEFLVSFYNNEISEKSEIFDDQFSVERPDGSNFTLKIRSTKLEDSAMYFCASTPTGQGGGYTFGSGTRLTVV.

This chain joins TRBV6-5 and TRBJ2-7, with D hard to call. The germline CDR1 and CDR2 sequences are MNHEY and SVGAGI. The CDR3 consists of 14 residues. V lost 2 bases and J 1 base, leaving 9 bases between the germline ends. The CDR3 DNA sequence: TGTGCCAGCAGTTACCTTCAGTTTTCCTACGAGCAGTACTTC. It encodes CASSYLQFSYEQYF.

As to this clone: The sample has other DNA sequences that encode this CDR3 too. J is TRBJ2-7 and V is TRBV5-6; D is ambiguous. The CDR3 has 12 amino acids. Trimming took off 0 bases at V and 2 bases at J, with 3 bases between the two ends. Germline assignment: CDR1 SGHDT and CDR2 YYEEEE. Here the CDR3 reads CASSLGTYEQYF. The DNA of the CDR3 is TGTGCCAGCAGCTTGGGTACCTACGAGCAGTACTTC.

This clone was detected once. This chain connects TRBV20-1 to TRBJ2-3; D call uncertain. Trimming stripped 7 bases from V and 0 bases from J, with 2 bases between. CDR3 size: 10 residues. Germline V CDR1 and CDR2: DFQATT, SNEGSKA (reference sequence). CDR3 in DNA: TGCAGTGTAAGCACAGATACGCAGTATTTT. It encodes CSVSTDTQYF.

V gene TRBV18 combines with J gene TRBJ2-3, with D uncertain. Germline lookup yields CDR1 KGHSH and CDR2 LQKENI. The V and J ends lost 5 bases and 6 bases respectively, with 18 bases between them. CDR3 size: 15 residues. The CDR3 loop reads CASSTAFNPRDTQYF. Written as DNA, the CDR3 is TGTGCCAGCTCAACAGCCTTCAACCCCCGGGATACGCAGTATTTT.

The J gene is TRBJ1-2, the V gene TRBV19, with 12 positions matching TRBD1. The germline CDR1 and CDR2 sequences are LNHDA and SQIVND (reference sequence). V gave up 7 bases and J gave up 4 bases; unmatched junction bases: 7. This CDR3 is 15 amino acids long. CDR3 coding DNA: TGTGCCAGTACCCCCGGGACAGGGGGCGGCTATGGCTACACCTTC. Translating it yields CASTPGTGGGYGYTF.

V and J are TRBV11-3 and TRBJ2-3; the D is unclear. Trimming cost V 0 bases and J 2 bases, with 6 bases left between them. This CDR3 contains 14 residues. From germline, CDR1 is SGHNT and CDR2 YENEEA. The CDR3, as DNA: TGTGCCAGCAGCTTAGACACTACCACAGATACGCAGTATTTT. It is translated as CASSLDTTTDTQYF.

This clone was recorded once. The V and J genes are TRBV9 and TRBJ2-1; the match to TRBD2 covers 8 bases. V lost 0 bases, J lost 4 bases, and 6 bases stayed unmatched. Germline V gene data show CDR1 as SGDLS and CDR2 as YYNGEE. The CDR3 length is 16 residues. The CDR3 nucleotides read TGTGCCAGCAGCGTAGACCCAAGCGGGAGTTACAATGAGCAGTTCTTC. Translation: CASSVDPSGSYNEQFF.

In this sample, this clone turned up a few times. The chain couples TRBV18 to TRBJ1-5; D may be TRBD1 (5 bases). The V end was cut by 4 bases, the J end by 5 bases, with 9 bases between. CDR3 length equals 13 residues. CDR1 and CDR2 from the germline V gene are KGHSH and LQKENI. The CDR3 region has the DNA TGTGCCAGCTCACTAAAACAGGATCAGCCCCAGCATTTT. Translating gives CASSLKQDQPQHF.

The V and J genes are TRBV11-2 and TRBJ2-5; the D call may be TRBD1 or TRBD2 (5 bases each). This CDR3 is 13 amino acids long. With 5 bases removed from V and 0 bases from J, the gap between germline ends came to 7 bases. CDR1 SGHAT and CDR2 FQNNGV come from the germline V gene. CDR3 protein: CASSKGHQETQYF. The DNA of the CDR3 is TGTGCCAGCAGCAAGGGACACCAAGAGACCCAGTACTTC. Together with reference TRBV11-2 and TRBJ2-5, the CDR3 gives the full variable domain: EAGVAQSPRYKIIEKRQSVAFWCNPISGHATLYWYQQILGQGPKLLIQFQNNGVVDDSQLPKDRFSAERLKGVDSTLKIQPAKLEDSAVYLCASSKGHQETQYFGPGTRLLVL.

J is TRBJ1-1 and V is TRBV29-1; no clear D. Germline values: CDR1 SQVTM, CDR2 ANQGSEA. Trimming stripped 4 bases from V and 1 base from J, with 7 bases between. The CDR3 runs 12 residues. The CDR3 DNA reads as TGCAGCGTTGTTGGGCGGAACACTGAAGCTTTCTTT. Translation gives CSVVGRNTEAFF.